This TCR beta chain was captured in a study of CD8+CD57+ T cells in acquired aplastic anemia. Findings of the study overall: Patients showed no significant difference from controls in CD8+ Simpson's diversity.

Those patients picked for sequencing had displayed CD8+CD57+ cell expansion on flow cytometry. V was pared by 4 bases and J by 0 bases, with 13 bases between. The CDR3 extends over 16 amino acids. CDR1 and CDR2 (germline): MNHEY, SVGAGI. TCR beta VDJ and CDR3 profiles were obtained from a genomic DNA template. TCRdb called the reads again in MiXCR, with one record for every CDR3 protein. Of roughly 250,000 distinct CDR3 sequences listed, 47% are singletons. This clonotype was recorded at least ten times. Its antigen is still unknown. The receptor's source is a human donor with aplastic anemia. This chain uses TRBV6-5 with TRBJ2-1; D could derive from TRBD1 or TRBD2 (5 bases each). Sample: sorted CD4+, CD8+, or CD8+CD57+ T cells (not recorded which) from PBMCs. The chain's CDR3 is CASSSGRTSSYNEQFF. The CDR3 coding sequence is TGTGCCAGCAGTTCGGGACGCACGAGCTCCTACAATGAGCAGTTCTTC.